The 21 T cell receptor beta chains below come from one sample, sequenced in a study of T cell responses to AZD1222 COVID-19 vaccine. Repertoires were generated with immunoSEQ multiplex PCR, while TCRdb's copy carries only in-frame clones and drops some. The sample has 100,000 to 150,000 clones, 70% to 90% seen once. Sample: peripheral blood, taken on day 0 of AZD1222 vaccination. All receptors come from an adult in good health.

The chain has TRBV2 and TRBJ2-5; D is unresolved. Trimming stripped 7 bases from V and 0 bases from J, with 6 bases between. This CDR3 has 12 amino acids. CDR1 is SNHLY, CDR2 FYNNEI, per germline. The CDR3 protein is CASTGDQETQYF. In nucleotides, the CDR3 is TGTGCCAGCACTGGGGACCAAGAGACCCAGTACTTC.

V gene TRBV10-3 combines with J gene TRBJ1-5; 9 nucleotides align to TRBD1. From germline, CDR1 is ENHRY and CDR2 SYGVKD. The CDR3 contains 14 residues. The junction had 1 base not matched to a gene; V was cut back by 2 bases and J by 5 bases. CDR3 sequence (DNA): TGTGCCATCAGTGAGGACAGGGGGGATCAGCCCCAGCATTTT. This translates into CAISEDRGDQPQHF.

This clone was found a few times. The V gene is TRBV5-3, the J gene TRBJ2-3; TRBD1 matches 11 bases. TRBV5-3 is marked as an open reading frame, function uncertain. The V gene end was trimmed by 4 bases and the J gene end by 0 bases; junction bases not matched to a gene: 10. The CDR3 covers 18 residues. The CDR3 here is CARSLWTGGKRSTDTQYF. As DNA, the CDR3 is TGTGCCAGAAGCCTTTGGACAGGGGGCAAAAGGAGCACAGATACGCAGTATTTT.

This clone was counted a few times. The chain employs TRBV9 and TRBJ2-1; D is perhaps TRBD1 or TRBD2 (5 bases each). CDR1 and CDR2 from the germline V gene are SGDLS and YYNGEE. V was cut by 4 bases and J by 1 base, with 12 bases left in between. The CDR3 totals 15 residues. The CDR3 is CASSTGTLSYNEQFF. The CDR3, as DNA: TGTGCCAGCAGCACCGGGACCCTGTCCTACAATGAGCAGTTCTTC.

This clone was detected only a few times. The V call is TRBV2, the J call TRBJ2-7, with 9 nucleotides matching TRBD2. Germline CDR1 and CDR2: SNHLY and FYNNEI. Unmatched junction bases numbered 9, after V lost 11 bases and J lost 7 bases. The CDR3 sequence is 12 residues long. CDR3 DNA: TGTGCCGTACCGGGACTAGCTGAAGAGCAGTACTTC. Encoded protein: CAVPGLAEEQYF.

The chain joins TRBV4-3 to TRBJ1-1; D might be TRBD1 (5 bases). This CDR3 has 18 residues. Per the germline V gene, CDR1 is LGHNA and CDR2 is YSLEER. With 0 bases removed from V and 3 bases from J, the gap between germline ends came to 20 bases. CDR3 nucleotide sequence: TGCGCCAGCAGCCAAGACGACCCCATGGCCAGGGAGGACACTGAAGCTTTCTTT. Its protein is CASSQDDPMAREDTEAFF.

CDR3 residues: CASSRDRGYEQYF. CDR3 nucleotides: TGCGCCAGCAGCAGGGACAGGGGTTACGAGCAGTACTTC. The chain uses TRBV5-1 and TRBJ2-7; 10 bases agree with TRBD1. The CDR3 is 13 residues long. The J segment lost 4 bases and the V segment lost 4 bases, leaving 2 bases of the junction unmatched. Germline V gene sequence: CDR1 SGHRS, CDR2 YFSETQ.

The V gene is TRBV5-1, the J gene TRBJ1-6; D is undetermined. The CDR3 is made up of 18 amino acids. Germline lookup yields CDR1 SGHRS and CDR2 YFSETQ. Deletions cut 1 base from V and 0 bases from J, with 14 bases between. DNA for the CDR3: TGCGCCAGCAGCTTGATACCCGGGCTCTCCTCCTATAATTCACCCCTCCACTTT. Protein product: CASSLIPGLSSYNSPLHF.

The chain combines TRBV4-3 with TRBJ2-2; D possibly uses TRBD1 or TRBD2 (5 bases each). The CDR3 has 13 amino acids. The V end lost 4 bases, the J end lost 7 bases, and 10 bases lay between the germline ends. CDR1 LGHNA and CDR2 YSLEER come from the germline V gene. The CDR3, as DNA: TGCGCCAGCAGCCCCCGGGGCTTCGGGGAGCTGTTTTTT. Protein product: CASSPRGFGELFF.

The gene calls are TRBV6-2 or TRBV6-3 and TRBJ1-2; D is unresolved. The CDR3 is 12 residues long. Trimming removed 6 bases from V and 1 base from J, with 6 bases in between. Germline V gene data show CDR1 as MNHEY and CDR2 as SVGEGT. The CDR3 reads CASSTINYGYTF. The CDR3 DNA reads TGTGCCAGCAGCACGATTAACTATGGCTACACCTTC.

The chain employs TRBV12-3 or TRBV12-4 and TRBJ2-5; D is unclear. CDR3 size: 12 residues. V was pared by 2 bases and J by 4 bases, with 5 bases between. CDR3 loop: CASSLMPETQYF. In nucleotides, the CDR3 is TGTGCCAGCAGTTTAATGCCAGAGACCCAGTACTTC.

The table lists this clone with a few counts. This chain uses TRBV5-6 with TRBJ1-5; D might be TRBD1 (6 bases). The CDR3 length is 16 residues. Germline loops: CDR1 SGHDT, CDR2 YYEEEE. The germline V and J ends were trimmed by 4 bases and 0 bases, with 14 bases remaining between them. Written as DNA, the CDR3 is TGTGCCAGCAGCCTTGCGGGGGGCAATAGCAATCAGCCCCAGCATTTT. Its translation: CASSLAGGNSNQPQHF.

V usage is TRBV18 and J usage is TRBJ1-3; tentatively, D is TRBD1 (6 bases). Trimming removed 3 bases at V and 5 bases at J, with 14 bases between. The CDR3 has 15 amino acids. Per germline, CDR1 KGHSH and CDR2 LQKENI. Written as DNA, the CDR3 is TGTGCCAGCTCACCTTCGACAGGCCAAAGAAACACCATATATTTT. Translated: CASSPSTGQRNTIYF.

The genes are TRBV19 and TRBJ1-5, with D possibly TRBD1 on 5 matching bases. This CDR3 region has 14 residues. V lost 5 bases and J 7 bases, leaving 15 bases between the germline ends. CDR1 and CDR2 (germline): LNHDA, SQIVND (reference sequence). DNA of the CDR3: TGTGCCAGTAGTCCCCGGGGGTTAGCACAGCCCCAGCATTTT. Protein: CASSPRGLAQPQHF.

CDR3 sequence (DNA): TGTGCCAGCAGCCAAGGAGATACGAGCACAGATACGCAGTATTTT. Its protein product is CASSQGDTSTDTQYF. J is TRBJ2-3 and V is TRBV3-1 (or the pseudogene TRBV3-2); D not resolved. Trimming pared 1 base from V and 0 bases from J, leaving 8 bases between. The CDR3 runs 15 residues. Per germline, CDR1 LGHDT and CDR2 YNNKEL (reference sequence).

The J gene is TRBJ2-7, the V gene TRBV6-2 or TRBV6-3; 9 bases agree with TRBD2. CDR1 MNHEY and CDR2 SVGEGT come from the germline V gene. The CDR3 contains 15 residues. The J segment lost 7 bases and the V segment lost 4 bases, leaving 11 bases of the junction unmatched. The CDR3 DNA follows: TGTGCCAGCAGTTCCGGTCAGCGGGAGGTGCTGGAGCAGTACTTC. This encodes CASSSGQREVLEQYF.

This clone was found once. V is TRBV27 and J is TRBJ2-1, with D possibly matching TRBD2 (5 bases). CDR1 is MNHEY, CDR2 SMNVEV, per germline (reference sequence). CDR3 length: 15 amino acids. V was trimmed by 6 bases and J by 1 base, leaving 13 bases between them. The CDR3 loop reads CASSYIARSYNEQFF. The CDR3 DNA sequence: TGTGCCAGCAGCTACATAGCGAGGTCCTACAATGAGCAGTTCTTC.

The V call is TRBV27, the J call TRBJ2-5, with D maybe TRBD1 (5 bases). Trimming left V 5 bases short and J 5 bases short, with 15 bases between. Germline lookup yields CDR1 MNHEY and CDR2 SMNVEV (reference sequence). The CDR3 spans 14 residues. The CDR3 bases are TGTGCCAGCAGTCTAGGGGTCCCTGGGGAGACCCAGTACTTC. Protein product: CASSLGVPGETQYF.

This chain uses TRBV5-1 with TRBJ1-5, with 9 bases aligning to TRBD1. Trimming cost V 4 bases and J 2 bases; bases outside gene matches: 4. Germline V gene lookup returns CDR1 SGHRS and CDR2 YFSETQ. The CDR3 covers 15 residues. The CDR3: CASSVGQGGNQPQHF. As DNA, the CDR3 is TGCGCCAGCAGCGTGGGACAGGGAGGCAATCAGCCCCAGCATTTT.

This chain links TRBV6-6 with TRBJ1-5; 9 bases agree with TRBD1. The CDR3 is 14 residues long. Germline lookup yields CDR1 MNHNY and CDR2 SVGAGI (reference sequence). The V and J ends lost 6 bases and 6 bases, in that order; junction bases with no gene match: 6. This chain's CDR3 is CASSTGGRSQPQHF. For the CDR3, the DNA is TGTGCCAGCAGCACAGGGGGCCGAAGTCAGCCCCAGCATTTT.

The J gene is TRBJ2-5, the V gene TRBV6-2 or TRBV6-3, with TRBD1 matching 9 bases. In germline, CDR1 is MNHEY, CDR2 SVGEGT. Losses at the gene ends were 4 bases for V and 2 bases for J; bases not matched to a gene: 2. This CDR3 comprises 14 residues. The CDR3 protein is CASSLQGAQETQYF. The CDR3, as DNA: TGTGCCAGCAGTTTACAGGGGGCGCAAGAGACCCAGTACTTC.